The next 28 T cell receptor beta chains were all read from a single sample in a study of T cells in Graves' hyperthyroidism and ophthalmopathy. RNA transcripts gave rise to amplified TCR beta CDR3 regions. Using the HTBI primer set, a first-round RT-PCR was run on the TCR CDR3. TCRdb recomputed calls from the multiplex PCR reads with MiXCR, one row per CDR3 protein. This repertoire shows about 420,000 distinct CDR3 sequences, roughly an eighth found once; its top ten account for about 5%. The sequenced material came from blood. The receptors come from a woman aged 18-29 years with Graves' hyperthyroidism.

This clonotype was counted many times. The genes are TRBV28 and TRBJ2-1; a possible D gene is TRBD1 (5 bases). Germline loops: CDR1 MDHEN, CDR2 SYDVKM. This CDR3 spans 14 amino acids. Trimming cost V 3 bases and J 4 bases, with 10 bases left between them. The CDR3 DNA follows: TGTGCCAGCAGTTTGTCGGACAAGTACAATGAGCAGTTCTTC. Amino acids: CASSLSDKYNEQFF.

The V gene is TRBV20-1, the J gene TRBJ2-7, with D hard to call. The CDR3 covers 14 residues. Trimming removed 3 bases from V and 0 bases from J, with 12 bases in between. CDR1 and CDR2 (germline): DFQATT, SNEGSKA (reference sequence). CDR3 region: CSASSRASSYEQYF. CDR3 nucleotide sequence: TGCAGTGCTAGTTCTCGCGCAAGCTCCTACGAGCAGTACTTC.

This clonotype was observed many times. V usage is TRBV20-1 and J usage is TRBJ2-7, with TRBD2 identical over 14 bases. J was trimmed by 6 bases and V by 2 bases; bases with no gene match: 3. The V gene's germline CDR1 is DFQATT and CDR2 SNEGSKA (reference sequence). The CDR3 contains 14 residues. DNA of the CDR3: TGCAGTGCTAGATCCGGGACTAGCGGGGGCGAGCAGTACTTC. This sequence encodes CSARSGTSGGEQYF.

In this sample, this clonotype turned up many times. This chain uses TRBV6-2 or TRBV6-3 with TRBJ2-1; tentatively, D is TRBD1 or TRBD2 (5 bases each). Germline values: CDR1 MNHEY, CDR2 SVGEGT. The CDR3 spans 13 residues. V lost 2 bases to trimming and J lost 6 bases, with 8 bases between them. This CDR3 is CASSYRGANEQFF. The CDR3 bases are TGTGCCAGCAGTTACAGAGGGGCCAATGAGCAGTTCTTC.

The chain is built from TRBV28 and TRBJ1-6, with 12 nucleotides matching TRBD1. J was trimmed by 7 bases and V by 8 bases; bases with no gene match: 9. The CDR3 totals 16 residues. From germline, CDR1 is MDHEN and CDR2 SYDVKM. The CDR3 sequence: CASGTGGLGPNSPLHF. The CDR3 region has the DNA TGTGCCAGCGGGACAGGGGGCCTTGGACCCAATTCACCCCTCCACTTT.

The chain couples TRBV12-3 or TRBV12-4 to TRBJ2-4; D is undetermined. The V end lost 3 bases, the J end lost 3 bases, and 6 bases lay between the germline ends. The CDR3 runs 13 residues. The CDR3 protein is CASSFELKNIQYF. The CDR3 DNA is TGTGCCAGCAGTTTCGAACTCAAAAACATTCAGTACTTC.

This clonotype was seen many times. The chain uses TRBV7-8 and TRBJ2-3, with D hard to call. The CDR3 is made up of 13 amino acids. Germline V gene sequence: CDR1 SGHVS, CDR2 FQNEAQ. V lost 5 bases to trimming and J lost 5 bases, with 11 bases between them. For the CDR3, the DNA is TGTGCCAGCAGCACGCCCGGTGGAGATACGCAGTATTTT. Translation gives CASSTPGGDTQYF.

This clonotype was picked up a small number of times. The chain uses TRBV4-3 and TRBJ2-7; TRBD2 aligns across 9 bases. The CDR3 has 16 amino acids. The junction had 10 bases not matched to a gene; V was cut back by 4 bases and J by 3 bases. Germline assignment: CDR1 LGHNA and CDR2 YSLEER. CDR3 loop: CASSLPPLAGIYEQYF. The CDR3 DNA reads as TGCGCCAGCAGCCTCCCCCCCCTAGCGGGGATCTACGAGCAGTACTTC.

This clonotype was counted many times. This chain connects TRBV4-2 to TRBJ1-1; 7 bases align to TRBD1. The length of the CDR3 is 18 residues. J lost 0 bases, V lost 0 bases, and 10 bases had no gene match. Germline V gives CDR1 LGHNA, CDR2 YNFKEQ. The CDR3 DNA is TGTGCCAGCAGCCAAGATGATCCGGGACAGACCATGAACACTGAAGCTTTCTTT. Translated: CASSQDDPGQTMNTEAFF.

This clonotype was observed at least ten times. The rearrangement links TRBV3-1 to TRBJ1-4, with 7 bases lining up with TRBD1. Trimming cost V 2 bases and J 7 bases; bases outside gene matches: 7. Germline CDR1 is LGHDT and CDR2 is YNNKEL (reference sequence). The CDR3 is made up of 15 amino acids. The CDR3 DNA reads TGTGCCAGCAGCCAATTACCGGACAGGTCTGAAAAACTGTTTTTT. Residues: CASSQLPDRSEKLFF.

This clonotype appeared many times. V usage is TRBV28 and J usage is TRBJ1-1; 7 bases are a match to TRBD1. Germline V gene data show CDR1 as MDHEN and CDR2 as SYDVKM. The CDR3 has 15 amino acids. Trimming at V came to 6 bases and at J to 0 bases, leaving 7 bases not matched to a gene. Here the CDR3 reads CASRTPGTVNTEAFF. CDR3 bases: TGTGCCAGCAGGACCCCCGGGACAGTGAACACTGAAGCTTTCTTT.

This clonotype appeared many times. CDR3 coding DNA: TGTGCCAGCAGCTTGGACAGGGAAACCACGCAGTATTTT. Its protein product is CASSLDRETTQYF. The chain links TRBV11-2 to TRBJ2-3, with TRBD1 matching 8 bases. V shed 3 bases, J shed 9 bases, and the junction held 5 bases outside the gene matches. Germline V gene data show CDR1 as SGHAT and CDR2 as FQNNGV. CDR3 length: 13 amino acids. Based on the CDR3 plus reference TRBV11-2 and TRBJ2-3, the full variable domain is EAGVAQSPRYKIIEKRQSVAFWCNPISGHATLYWYQQILGQGPKLLIQFQNNGVVDDSQLPKDRFSAERLKGVDSTLKIQPAKLEDSAVYLCASSLDRETTQYFGPGTRLTVL.

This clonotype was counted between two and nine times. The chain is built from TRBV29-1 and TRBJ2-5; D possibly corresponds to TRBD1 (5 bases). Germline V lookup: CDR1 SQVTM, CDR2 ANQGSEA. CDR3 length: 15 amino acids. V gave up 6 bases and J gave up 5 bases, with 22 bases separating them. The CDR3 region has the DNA TGCAGCGTGGGGCTGGGTAGCCGGGTCCTTGAGACCCAGTACTTC. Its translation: CSVGLGSRVLETQYF.

The CDR3 sequence is CASSLAVRQGSYEQYF. The CDR3 nucleotides are TGCGCCAGCAGCTTGGCCGTGAGACAGGGTTCCTACGAGCAGTACTTC. This chain uses TRBV5-1 with TRBJ2-7; 7 nucleotides line up with TRBD1. The germline gives CDR1 SGHRS, CDR2 YFSETQ. Germline trimming cut 0 bases from V and 1 base from J; bases unmatched to any gene: 7. This CDR3 is 16 amino acids long.

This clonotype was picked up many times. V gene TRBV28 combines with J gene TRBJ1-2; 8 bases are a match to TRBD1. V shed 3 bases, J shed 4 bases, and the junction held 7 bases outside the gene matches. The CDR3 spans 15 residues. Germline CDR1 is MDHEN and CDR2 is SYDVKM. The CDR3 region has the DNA TGTGCCAGCAGTTTCCCGACAGGGGATTTCTATGGCTACACCTTC. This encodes CASSFPTGDFYGYTF.

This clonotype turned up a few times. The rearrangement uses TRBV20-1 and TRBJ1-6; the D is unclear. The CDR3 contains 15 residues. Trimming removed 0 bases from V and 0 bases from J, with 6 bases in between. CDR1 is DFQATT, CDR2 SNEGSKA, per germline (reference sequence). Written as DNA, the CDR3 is TGCAGTGCTAGAGACCCGAGCTCCTATAATTCACCCCTCCACTTT. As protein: CSARDPSSYNSPLHF.

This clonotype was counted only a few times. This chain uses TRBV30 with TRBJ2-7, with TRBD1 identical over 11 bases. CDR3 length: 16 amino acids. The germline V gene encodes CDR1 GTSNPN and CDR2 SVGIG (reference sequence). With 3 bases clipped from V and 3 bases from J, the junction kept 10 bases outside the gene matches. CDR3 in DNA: TGTGCCTGGAGCTTTAATCTGGGGACAGGGGGCTACGAGCAGTACTTC. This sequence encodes CAWSFNLGTGGYEQYF.

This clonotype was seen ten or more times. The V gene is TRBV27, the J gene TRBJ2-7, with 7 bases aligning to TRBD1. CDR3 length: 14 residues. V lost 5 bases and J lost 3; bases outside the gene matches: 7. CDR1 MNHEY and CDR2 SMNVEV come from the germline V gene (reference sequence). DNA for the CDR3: TGTGCCAGCAGTCCCCGGGACAGTAGCTACGAGCAGTACTTC. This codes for CASSPRDSSYEQYF.

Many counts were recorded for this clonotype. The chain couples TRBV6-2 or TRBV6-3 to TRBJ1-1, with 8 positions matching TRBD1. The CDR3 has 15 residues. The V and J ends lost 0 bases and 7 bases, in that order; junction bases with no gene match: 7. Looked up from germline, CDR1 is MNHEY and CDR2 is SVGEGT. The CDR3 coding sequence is TGTGCCAGCAGTTACTCGGACAGGGACGGTCATGAAGCTTTCTTT. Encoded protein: CASSYSDRDGHEAFF.

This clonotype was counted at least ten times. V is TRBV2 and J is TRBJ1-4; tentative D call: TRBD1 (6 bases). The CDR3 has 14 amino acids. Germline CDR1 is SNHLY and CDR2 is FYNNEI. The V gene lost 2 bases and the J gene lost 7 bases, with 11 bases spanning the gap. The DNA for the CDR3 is TGTGCCAGCAGTGAATGGGGGGGCCTTGAAAAACTGTTTTTT. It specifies CASSEWGGLEKLFF.

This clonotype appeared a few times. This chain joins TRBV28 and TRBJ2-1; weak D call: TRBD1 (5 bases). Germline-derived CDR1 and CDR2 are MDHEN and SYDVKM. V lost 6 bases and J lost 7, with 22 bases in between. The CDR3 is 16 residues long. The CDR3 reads CASSLPGAGAGNEQFF. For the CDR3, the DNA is TGTGCCAGCAGCCTACCTGGGGCAGGAGCTGGGAATGAGCAGTTCTTC.

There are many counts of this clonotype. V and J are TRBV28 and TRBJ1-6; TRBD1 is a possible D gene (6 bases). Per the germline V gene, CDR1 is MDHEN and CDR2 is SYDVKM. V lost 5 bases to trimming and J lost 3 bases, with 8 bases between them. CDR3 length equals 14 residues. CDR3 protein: CASSLDSYNSPLHF. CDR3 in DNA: TGTGCCAGCAGTCTGGACAGCTATAATTCACCCCTCCACTTT.

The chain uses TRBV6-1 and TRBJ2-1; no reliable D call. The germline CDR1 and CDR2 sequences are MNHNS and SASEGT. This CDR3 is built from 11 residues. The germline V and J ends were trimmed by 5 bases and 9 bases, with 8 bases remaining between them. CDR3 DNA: TGTGCCAGCAGTAAAATGGGTGAGCAGTTCTTC. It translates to CASSKMGEQFF.

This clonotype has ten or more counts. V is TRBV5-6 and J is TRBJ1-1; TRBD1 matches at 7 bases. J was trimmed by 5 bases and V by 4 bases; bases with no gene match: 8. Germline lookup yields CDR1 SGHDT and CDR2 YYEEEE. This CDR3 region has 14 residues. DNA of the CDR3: TGTGCCAGCAGCGGAAACAGGGGTGGGACTGAAGCTTTCTTT. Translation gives CASSGNRGGTEAFF.

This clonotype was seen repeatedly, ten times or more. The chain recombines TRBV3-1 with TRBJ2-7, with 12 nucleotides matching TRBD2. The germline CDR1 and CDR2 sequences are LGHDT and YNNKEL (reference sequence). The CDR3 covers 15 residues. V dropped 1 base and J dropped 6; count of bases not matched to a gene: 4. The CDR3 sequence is CASSQGTSGNREQYF. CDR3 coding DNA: TGTGCCAGCAGCCAAGGGACTAGCGGGAACCGCGAGCAGTACTTC.

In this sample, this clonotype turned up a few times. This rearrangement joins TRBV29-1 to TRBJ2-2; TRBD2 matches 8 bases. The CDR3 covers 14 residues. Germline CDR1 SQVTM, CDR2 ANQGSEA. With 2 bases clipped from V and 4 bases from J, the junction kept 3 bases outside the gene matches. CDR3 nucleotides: TGCAGCGTTGAACTAGCGGGTCCCACCGGGGAGCTGTTTTTT. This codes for CSVELAGPTGELFF.

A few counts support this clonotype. The DNA for the CDR3 is TGCAGTGCCCAAGGCAGGGGGCGCTGGGGGAATGAGCAGTTCTTC. This codes for CSAQGRGRWGNEQFF. J is TRBJ2-1 and V is TRBV20-1; 8 bases align to TRBD1. Germline trimming cut 6 bases from V and 7 bases from J; bases unmatched to any gene: 14. The CDR3 runs 15 residues. Looked up from germline, CDR1 is DFQATT and CDR2 is SNEGSKA (reference sequence).

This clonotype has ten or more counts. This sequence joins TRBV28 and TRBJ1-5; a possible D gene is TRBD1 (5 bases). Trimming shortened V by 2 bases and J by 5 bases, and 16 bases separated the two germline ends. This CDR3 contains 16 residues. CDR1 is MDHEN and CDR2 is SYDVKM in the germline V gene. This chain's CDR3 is CASSLVVPGPHQPQHF. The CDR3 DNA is TGTGCCAGCAGTTTAGTGGTTCCAGGGCCCCATCAGCCCCAGCATTTT.